This TCR beta chain was recovered during a study of molecular identifiers for immune sequencing clone quantification. General study points: Clones of above 20 RNA copies carried over 97% of effector molecules; in naive cells they carried under 1%.

TCRdb reprocessed the PCR reads via MiXCR and lists one record per CDR3 protein. The data contain tens of thousands of distinct CDR3 sequences, over 15% of them singletons. This clonotype has a count of ten or more. Antigen: not known. The CDR3 loop spans 16 amino acids. The trim removed 5 bases at V and 2 bases at J, leaving 8 bases unmatched. Germline assignment: CDR1 SEHNR and CDR2 FQNEAQ (reference sequence). The chain links TRBV7-9 to TRBJ1-5; 8 positions agree with TRBD1. This TCR was recovered from a human donor in good health. Some libraries in this study had Jurkat cell RNA spiked in. Sequenced: naive CD8+ T cells from blood, with Jurkat cell RNA spiked in. The sample's subset: FACS-sorted CD8+CD4-CCR7+CD45RA+ naive T cells. The DNA for the CDR3 is TGTGCCAGCAGCGATGGGACAGGTTTTGGCAATCAGCCCCAGCATTTT. Protein sequence: CASSDGTGFGNQPQHF.